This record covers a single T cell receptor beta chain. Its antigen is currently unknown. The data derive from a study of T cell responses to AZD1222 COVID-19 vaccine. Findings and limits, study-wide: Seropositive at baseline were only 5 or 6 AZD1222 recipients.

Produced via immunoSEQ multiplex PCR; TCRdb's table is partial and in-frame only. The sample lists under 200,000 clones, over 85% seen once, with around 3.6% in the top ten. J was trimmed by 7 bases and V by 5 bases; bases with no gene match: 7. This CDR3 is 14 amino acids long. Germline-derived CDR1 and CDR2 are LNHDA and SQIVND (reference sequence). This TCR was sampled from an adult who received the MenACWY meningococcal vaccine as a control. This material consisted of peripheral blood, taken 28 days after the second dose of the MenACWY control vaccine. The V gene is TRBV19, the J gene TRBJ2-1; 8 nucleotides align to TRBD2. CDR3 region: CASSLAGGRNEQFF. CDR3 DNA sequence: TGTGCCAGTAGTCTGGCGGGAGGTCGGAATGAGCAGTTCTTC.